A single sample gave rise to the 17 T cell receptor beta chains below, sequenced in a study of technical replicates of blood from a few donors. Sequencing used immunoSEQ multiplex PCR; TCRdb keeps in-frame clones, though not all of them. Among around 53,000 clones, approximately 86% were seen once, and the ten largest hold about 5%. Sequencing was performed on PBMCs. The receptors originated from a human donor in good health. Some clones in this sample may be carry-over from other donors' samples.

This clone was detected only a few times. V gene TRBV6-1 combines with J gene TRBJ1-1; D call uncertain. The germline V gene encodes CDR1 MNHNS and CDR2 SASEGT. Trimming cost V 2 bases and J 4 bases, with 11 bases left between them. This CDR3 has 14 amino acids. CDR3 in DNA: TGTGCCAGCAGTGAAAGGAGGGAATCCACTGAAGCTTTCTTT. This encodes CASSERRESTEAFF.

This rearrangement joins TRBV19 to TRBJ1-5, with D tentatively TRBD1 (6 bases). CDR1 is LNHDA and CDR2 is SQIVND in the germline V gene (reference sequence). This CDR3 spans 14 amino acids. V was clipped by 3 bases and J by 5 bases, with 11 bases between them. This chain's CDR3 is CASSIPGAHQPQHF. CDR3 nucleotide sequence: TGTGCCAGTAGTATTCCAGGGGCCCATCAGCCCCAGCATTTT.

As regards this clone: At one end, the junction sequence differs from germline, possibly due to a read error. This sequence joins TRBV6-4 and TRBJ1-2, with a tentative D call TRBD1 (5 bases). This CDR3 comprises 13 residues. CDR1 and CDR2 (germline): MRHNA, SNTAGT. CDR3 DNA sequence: TGTGCCAGCAGTAGGACGTCCTCCCACAGGTCGCCCTTC. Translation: CASSRTSSHRSPF.

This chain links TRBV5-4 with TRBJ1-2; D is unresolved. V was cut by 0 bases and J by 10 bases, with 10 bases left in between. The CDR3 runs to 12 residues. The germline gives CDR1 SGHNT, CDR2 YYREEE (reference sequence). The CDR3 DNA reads TGTGCCAGCAGCTTGGCCTTTGAGGACTACACCTTC. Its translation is CASSLAFEDYTF.

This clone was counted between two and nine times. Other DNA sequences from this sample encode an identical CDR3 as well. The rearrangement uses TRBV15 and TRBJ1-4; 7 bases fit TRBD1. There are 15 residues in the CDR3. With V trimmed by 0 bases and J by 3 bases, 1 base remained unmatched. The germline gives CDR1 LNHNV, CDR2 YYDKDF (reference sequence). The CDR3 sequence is CATSRDQGANEKLFF. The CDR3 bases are TGTGCCACCAGCAGAGACCAGGGGGCTAATGAAAAACTGTTTTTT. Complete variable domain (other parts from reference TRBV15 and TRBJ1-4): DAMVIQNPRYQVTQFGKPVTLSCSQTLNHNVMYWYQQKSSQAPKLLFHYYDKDFNNEADTPDNFQSRRPNTSFCFLDIRSPGLGDTAMYLCATSRDQGANEKLFFGSGTQLSVL.

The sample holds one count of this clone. Written as DNA, the CDR3 is TGTGCCAGCAGTCCCAACAGCCGCCTGTATACTGAAGCTTTCTTT. Its protein product is CASSPNSRLYTEAFF. The chain uses TRBV27 and TRBJ1-1; D is undetermined. CDR1 is MNHEY and CDR2 is SMNVEV in the germline V gene (reference sequence). V was trimmed by 5 bases and J by 5 bases, leaving 18 bases between them. This CDR3 comprises 15 residues.

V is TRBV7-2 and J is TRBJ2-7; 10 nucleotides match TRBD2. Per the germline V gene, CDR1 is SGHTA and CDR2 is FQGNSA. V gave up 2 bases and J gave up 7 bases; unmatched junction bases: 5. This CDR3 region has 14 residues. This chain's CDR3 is CASSLLAGVREQYF. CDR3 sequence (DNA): TGTGCCAGCAGCTTACTAGCGGGGGTAAGGGAGCAGTACTTC.

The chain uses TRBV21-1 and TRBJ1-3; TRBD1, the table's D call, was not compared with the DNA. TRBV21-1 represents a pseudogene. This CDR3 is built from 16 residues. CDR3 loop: CASSKRIQARGNTIYF. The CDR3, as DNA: TGTGCCAGCAGCAAAAGAATCCAGGCTCGTGGAAACACCATATATTTT.

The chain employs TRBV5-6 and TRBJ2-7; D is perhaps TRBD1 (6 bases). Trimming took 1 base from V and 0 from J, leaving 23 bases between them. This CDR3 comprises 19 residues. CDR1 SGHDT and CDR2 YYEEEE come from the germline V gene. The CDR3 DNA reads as TGTGCCAGCAGCTTGAACAGGGTTCATCATTCGGCTACCTCCTACGAGCAGTACTTC. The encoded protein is CASSLNRVHHSATSYEQYF.

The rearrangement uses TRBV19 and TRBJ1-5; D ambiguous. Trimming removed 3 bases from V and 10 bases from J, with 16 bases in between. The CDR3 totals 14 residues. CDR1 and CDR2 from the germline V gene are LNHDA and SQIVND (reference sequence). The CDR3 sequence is CASSISQMSYPQHF. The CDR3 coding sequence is TGTGCCAGTAGTATTTCACAGATGTCCTATCCCCAGCATTTT.

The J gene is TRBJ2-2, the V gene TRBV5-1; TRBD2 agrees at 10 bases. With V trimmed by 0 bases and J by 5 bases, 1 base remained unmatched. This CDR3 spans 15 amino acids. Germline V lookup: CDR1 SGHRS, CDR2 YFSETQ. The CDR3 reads CASSLASGGTGELFF. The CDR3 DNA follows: TGCGCCAGCAGCTTGGCTAGCGGGGGAACCGGGGAGCTGTTTTTT.

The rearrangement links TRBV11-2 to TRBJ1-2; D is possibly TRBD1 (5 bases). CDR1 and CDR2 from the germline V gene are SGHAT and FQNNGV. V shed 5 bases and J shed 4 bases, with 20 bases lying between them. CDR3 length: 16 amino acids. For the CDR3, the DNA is TGTGCCAGCAGCCTTGCCCCCAGGGCCGATTCCTATGGCTACACCTTC. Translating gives CASSLAPRADSYGYTF.

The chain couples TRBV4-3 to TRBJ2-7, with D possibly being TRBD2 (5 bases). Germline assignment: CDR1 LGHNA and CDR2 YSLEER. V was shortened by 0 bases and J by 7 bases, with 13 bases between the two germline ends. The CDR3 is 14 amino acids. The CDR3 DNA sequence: TGCGCCAGCAGCCAAGATCGTGGAGGCTATGAGCAGTACTTC. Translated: CASSQDRGGYEQYF.

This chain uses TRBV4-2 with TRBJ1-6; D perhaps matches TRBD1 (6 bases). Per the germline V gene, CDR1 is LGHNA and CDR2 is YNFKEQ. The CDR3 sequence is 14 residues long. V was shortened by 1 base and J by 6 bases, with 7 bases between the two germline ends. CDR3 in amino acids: CASSQGQANSPLHF. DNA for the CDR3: TGTGCCAGCAGCCAAGGACAGGCTAATTCACCCCTCCACTTT.

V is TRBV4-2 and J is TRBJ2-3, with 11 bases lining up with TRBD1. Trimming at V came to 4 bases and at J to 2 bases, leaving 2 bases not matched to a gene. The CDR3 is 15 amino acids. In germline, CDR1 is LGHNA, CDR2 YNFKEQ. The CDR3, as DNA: TGTGCCAGCAGCCGGGGACAGGGGGACACAGATACGCAGTATTTT. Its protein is CASSRGQGDTDTQYF.

CDR3 residues: CASSQGRAGLYNEQFF. Here the CDR3 DNA reads TGCGCCAGCAGCCAAGGACGGGCGGGACTCTACAATGAGCAGTTCTTC. This chain joins TRBV4-3 and TRBJ2-1, with D maybe TRBD2 (6 bases). V was pared by 1 base and J by 3 bases, with 13 bases between. The CDR3 runs 16 residues. Germline CDR1 and CDR2: LGHNA and YSLEER.

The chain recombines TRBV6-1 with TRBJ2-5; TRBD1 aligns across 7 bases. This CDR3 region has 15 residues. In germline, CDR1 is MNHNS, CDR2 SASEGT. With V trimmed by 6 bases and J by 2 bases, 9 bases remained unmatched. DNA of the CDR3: TGTGCCAGCAGGGAGTGGGGACAGCTACAAGAGACCCAGTACTTC. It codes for CASREWGQLQETQYF.